The present T cell receptor (beta chain) was sequenced within a study of T cell repertoires in cytomegalovirus infection. CDR1 is SGHTA and CDR2 is FQGNSA in the germline V gene. V was pared by 4 bases and J by 6 bases, with 6 bases of the junction left unmatched. The CDR3 has 14 amino acids. TCRdb re-called the reads with MiXCR, one entry per CDR3 protein. The table has hundreds of thousands of distinct CDR3 sequences, under 45% seen once. As regards this clonotype: What it binds is unknown.

This chain uses TRBV7-2 with TRBJ2-1; TRBD2 agrees at 7 bases. The sequence was collected from a human donor in good health (CMV status not recorded). Some clones in this sample may be carry-over from other donors' samples. The sequences come from cultured PBMCs, collected from culture after CMV antigen stimulation. The CDR3 nucleotides read TGTGCCAGCAGCTCCCTAGCGGCACTCAATGAGCAGTTCTTC. Translated, it gives CASSSLAALNEQFF.